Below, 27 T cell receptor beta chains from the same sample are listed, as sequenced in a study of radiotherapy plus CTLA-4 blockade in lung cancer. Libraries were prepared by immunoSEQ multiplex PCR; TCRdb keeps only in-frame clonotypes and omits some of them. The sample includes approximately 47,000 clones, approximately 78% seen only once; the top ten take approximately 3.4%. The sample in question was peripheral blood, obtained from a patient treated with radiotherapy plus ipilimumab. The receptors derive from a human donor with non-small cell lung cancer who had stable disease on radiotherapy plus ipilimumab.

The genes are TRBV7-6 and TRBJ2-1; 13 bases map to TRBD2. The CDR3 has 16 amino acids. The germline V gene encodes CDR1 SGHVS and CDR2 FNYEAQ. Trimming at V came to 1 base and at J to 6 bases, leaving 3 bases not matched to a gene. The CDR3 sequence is CASSLGGLAGSNEQFF. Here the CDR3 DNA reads TGTGCCAGCAGCTTAGGGGGACTAGCGGGAAGCAATGAGCAGTTCTTC.

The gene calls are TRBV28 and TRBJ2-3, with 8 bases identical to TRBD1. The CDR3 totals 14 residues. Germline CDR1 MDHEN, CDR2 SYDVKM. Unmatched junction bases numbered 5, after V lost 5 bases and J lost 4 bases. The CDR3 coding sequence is TGTGCCAGCAGTCGACAGGGGCGCGCAGATACGCAGTATTTT. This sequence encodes CASSRQGRADTQYF. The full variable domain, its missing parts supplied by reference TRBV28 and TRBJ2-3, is DVKVTQSSRYLVKRTGEKVFLECVQDMDHENMFWYRQDPGLGLRLIYFSYDVKMKEKGDIPEGYSVSREKKERFSLILESASTNQTSMYLCASSRQGRADTQYFGPGTRLTVL.

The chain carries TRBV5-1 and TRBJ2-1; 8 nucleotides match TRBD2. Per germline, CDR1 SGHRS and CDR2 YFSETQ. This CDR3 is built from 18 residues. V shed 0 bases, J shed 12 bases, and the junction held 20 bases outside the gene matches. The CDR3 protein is CASSLDRFSAGETRVQFF. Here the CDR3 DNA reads TGCGCCAGCAGCTTGGATCGCTTTTCAGCGGGAGAGACGAGGGTGCAGTTCTTC.

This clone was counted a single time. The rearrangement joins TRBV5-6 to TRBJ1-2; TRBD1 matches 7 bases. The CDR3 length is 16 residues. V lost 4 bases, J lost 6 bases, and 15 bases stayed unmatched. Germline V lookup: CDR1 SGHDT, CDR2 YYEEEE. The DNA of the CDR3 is TGTGCCAGCAGCCCCGGGCCTCAGGGGGGATCCCATGGCTACACCTTC. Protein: CASSPGPQGGSHGYTF.

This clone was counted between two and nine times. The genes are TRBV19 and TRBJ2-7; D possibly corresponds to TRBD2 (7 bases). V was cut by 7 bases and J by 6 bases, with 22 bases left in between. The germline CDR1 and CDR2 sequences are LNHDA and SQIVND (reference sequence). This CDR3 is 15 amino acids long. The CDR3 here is CASKRRGEGRGEQYF. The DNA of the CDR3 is TGTGCCAGTAAACGGAGGGGGGAGGGCCGCGGCGAGCAGTACTTC.

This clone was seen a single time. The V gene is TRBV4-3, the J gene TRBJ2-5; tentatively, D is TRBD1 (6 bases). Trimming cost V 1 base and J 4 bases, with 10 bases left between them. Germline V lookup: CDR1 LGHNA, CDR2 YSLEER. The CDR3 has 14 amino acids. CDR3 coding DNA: TGCGCCAGCAGCCAAGCCTGGGGGCGAGAGACCCAGTACTTC. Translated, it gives CASSQAWGRETQYF.

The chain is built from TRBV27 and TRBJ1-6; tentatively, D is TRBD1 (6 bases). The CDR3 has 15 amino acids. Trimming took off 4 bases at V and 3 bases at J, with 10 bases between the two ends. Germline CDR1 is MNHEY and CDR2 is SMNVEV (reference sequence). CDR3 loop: CASSSTGLYNSPLHF. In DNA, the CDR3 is TGTGCCAGCAGTTCGACAGGACTCTATAATTCACCCCTCCACTTT.

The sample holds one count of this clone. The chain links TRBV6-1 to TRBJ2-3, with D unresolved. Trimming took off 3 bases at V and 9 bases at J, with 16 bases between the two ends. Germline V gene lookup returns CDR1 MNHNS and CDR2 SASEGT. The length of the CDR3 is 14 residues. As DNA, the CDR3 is TGTGCCAGCAGTGATAGGCCCCGCGGATCCACGCAGTATTTT. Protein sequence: CASSDRPRGSTQYF.

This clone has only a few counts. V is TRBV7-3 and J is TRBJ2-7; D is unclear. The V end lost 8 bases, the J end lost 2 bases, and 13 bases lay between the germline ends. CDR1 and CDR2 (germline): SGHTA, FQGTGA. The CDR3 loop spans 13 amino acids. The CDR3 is CASGWSTTYEQYF. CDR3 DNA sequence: TGTGCCAGCGGTTGGAGTACCACCTACGAGCAGTACTTC.

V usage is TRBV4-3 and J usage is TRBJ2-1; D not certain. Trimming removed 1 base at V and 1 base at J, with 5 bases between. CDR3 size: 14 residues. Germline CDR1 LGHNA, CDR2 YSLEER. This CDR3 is CASSQVQSYNEQFF. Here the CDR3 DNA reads TGCGCCAGCAGCCAAGTTCAATCCTACAATGAGCAGTTCTTC.

The CDR3: CASSYSRGLGETQYF. DNA of the CDR3: TGTGCCAGCAGTTACTCGAGGGGGCTGGGAGAGACCCAGTACTTC. The V and J genes are TRBV6-5 and TRBJ2-5, with 7 bases matching TRBD1. The V and J ends lost 0 bases and 4 bases, in that order; junction bases with no gene match: 5. This CDR3 has 15 amino acids. Per germline, CDR1 MNHEY and CDR2 SVGAGI.

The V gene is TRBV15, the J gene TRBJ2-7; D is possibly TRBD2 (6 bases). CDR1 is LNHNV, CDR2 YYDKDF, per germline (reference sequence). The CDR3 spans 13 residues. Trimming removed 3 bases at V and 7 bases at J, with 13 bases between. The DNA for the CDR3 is TGTGCCACCAGCAGCAGGGAGGTGAGGGAGCAGTACTTC. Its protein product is CATSSREVREQYF.

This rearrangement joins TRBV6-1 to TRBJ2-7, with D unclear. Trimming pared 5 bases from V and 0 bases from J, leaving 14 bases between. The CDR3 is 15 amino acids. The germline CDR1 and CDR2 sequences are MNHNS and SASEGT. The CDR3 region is CASSSRLFLSYEQYF. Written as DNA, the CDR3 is TGTGCCAGCAGTAGCCGACTTTTTCTCTCCTACGAGCAGTACTTC.

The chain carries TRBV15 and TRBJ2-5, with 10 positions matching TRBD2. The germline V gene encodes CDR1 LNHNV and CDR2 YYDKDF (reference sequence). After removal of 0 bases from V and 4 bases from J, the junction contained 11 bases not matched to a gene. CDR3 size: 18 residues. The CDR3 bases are TGTGCCACCAGCAGAGATCGATCTAGCGGGAGTGTCGCAGAGACCCAGTACTTC. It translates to CATSRDRSSGSVAETQYF.

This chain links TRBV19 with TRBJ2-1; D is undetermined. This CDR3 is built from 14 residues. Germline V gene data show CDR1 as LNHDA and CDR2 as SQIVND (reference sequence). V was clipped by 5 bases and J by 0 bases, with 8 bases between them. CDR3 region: CASSFSSSYNEQFF. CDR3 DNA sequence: TGTGCCAGTAGTTTCTCTAGCTCCTACAATGAGCAGTTCTTC.

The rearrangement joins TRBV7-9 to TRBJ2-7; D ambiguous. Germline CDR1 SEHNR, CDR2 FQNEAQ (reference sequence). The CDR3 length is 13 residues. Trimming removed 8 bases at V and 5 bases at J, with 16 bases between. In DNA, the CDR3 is TGTGCCAGCGCCTCTGAGGTCGTCGACGAGCAGTACTTC. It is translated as CASASEVVDEQYF.

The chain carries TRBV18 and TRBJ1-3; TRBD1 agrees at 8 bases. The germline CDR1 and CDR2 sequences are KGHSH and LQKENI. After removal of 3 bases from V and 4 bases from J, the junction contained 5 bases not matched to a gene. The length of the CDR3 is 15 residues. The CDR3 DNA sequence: TGTGCCAGCTCACCCCCGGGGACAGGAGGAAACACCATATATTTT. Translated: CASSPPGTGGNTIYF.

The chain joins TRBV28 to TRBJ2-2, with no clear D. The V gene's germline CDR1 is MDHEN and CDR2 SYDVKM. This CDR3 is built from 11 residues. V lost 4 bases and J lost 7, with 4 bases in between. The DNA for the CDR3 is TGTGCCAGCAGTTCCCTCGGGGAGCTGTTTTTT. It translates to CASSSLGELFF.

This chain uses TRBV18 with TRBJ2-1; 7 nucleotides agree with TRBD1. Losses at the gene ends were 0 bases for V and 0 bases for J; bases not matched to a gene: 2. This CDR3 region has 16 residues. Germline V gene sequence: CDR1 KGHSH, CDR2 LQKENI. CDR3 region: CASSPPTGSSYNEQFF. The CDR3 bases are TGTGCCAGCTCACCACCGACAGGGAGCTCCTACAATGAGCAGTTCTTC.

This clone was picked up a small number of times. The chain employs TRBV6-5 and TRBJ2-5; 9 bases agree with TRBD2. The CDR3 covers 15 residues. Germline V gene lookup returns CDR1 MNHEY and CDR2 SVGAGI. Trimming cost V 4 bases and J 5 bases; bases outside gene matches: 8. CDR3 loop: CASSLNGAGGETQYF. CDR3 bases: TGTGCCAGCAGTTTAAACGGGGCGGGAGGGGAGACCCAGTACTTC.

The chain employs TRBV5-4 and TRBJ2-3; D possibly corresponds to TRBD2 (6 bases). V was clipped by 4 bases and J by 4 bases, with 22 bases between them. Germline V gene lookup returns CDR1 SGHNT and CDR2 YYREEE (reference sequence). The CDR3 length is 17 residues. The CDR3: CASSGWTGPPGADTQYF. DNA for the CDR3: TGTGCCAGCAGCGGTTGGACGGGACCCCCGGGGGCAGATACGCAGTATTTT.

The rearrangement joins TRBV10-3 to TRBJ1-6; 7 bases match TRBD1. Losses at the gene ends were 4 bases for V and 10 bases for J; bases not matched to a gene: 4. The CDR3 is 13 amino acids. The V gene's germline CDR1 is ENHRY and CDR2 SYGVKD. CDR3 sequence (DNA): TGTGCCATCAGTGGGTCAGGGGGATCACCCCTCCACTTT. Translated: CAISGSGGSPLHF.

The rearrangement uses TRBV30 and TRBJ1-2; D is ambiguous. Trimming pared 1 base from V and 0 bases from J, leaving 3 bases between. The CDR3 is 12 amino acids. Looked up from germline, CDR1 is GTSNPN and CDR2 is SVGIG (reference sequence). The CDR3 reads CAWSGANYGYTF. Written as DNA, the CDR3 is TGTGCCTGGAGTGGAGCTAACTATGGCTACACCTTC.

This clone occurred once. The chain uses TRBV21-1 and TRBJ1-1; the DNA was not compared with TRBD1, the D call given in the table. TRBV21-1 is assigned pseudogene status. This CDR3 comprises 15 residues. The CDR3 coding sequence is TGTGCCAGCAGCACCTCGGACAGGGAGAACACTGAAGCTTTCTTT. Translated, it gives CASSTSDRENTEAFF.

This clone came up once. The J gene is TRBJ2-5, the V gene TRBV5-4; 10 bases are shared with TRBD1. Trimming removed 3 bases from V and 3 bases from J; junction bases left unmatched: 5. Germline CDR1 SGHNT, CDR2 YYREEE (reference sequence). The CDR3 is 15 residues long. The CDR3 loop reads CASSWTGGRKETQYF. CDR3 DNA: TGTGCCAGCAGCTGGACAGGGGGGAGAAAAGAGACCCAGTACTTC. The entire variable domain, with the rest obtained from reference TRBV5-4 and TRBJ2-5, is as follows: ETGVTQSPTHLIKTRGQQVTLRCSSQSGHNTVSWYQQALGQGPQFIFQYYREEENGRGNFPPRFSGLQFPNYSSELNVNALELDDSALYLCASSWTGGRKETQYFGPGTRLLVL.

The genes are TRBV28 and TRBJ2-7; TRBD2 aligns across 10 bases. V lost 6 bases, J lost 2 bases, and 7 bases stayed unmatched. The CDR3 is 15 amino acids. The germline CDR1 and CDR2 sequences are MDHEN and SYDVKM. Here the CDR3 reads CASRKGLAGAYEQYF. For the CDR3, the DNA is TGTGCCAGCAGGAAGGGGCTAGCGGGGGCCTACGAGCAGTACTTC.

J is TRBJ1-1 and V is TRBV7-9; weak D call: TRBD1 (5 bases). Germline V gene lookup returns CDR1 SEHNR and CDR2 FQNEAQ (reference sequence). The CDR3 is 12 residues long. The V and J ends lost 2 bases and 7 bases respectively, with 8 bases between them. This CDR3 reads CASSLQGIEAFF. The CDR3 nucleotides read TGTGCCAGCAGCTTACAGGGCATTGAAGCTTTCTTT.